This T cell receptor (beta chain) appears in the sequencing data of a study of regulatory T cells in long-lasting Graves disease. The study's findings and limits: There were preferences for TRBV28, TRBJ1-2 and TRBJ2-5 in persistent disease.

After removal of 4 bases from V and 5 bases from J, the junction contained 8 bases not matched to a gene. This CDR3 region has 16 residues. Regarding time point: newly diagnosed GD, antithyroid drugs for less than 3 months. RNA isolated from PBMCs was used to make the TCR library. This clonotype was recorded many times. The target antigen is unknown. Building of the TCR beta libraries involved iRepertoire HTBI primers and Arm-PCR of CDR3 regions. MiXCR, run by TCRdb on the multiplex PCR reads, gives a single entry per CDR3 protein. The data show some 220,000 distinct CDR3 sequences, with roughly a fifth seen just once and 10% to 15% held by the top ten. These same data were also listed under a study on T cells in Graves' hyperthyroidism and ophthalmopathy. That investigation notes: Lactation, pregnancy, other autoimmune disease or uncontrolled infection led to exclusion of patients. The HTBI set primed first-round TCR CDR3 RT-PCR.

Sequences were derived from peripheral blood mononuclear cells (PBMCs), sampled at new diagnosis, from a patient treated with antithyroid drugs. The clonotype originates from a young woman with Graves disease. This sequence joins TRBV12-3 or TRBV12-4 and TRBJ2-2, with 9 positions matching TRBD2. This CDR3 is CASSWGRGGPTGELFF. CDR3 nucleotides: TGTGCCAGCAGTTGGGGGCGGGGGGGGCCGACCGGGGAGCTGTTTTTT.